The 32 T cell receptor beta chains presented below share a single source sample, sequenced in a study of spatial heterogeneity in lung cancer. General study findings and limits: One measure, the expanded intratumoral alpha and beta TCR count, tracked tumor mutation counts.

Each CDR3 protein is one row after TCRdb ran MiXCR on the 5' RACE reads. The sample holds about 16,000 distinct CDR3 sequences, approximately 6.3% seen once. The antigens these receptors bind are not known. Noted time point: sample taken at primary tumor resection. Source: lung tumor tissue, taken at surgery. Every receptor here comes from a female donor with early-stage non-small cell lung cancer.

This clonotype showed up just a few times. The chain joins TRBV25-1 to TRBJ1-4; the D is unclear. Germline-derived CDR1 and CDR2 are MGHDK and SYGVNS. V was trimmed by 4 bases and J by 5 bases, leaving 11 bases between them. This CDR3 is built from 14 residues. CDR3 sequence reads: CASSAWEQNEKLFF. CDR3 DNA sequence: TGTGCCAGCAGTGCTTGGGAACAGAATGAAAAACTGTTTTTT.

By proportion, this clonotype is medium-sized (0.01 to 0.1%). The rearrangement uses TRBV3-1 and TRBJ2-3; no firm D call. In germline, CDR1 is LGHDT, CDR2 YNNKEL (reference sequence). The CDR3 is 12 residues long. Trimming removed 7 bases from V and 1 base from J, with 6 bases in between. The CDR3 protein is CASKLGTDTQYF. The DNA of the CDR3 is TGTGCCAGCAAATTAGGCACAGATACGCAGTATTTT.

This clonotype was seen ten or more times. This sequence joins TRBV29-1 and TRBJ1-3; 8 bases map to TRBD1. This CDR3 has 15 amino acids. Germline-derived CDR1 and CDR2 are SQVTM and ANQGSEA. The V and J ends lost 5 bases and 0 bases, in that order; junction bases with no gene match: 6. In DNA, the CDR3 is TGCAGCGTTCGGACAGGGACTAACTCTGGAAACACCATATATTTT. As protein: CSVRTGTNSGNTIYF.

Relative to its sample, this clonotype is medium-sized. The chain recombines TRBV6-2 or TRBV6-3 with TRBJ1-1; 9 nucleotides match TRBD1. Germline CDR1 and CDR2: MNHEY and SVGEGT. The V segment lost 2 bases and the J segment 5 bases; nucleotides outside the gene matches: 12. The CDR3 spans 17 residues. For the CDR3, the DNA is TGTGCCAGCAGTTACGGGGGACAGGGCTTGTCTAGAACTGAAGCTTTCTTT. Translating it yields CASSYGGQGLSRTEAFF.

This clonotype was detected ten times or more. The genes are TRBV10-3 and TRBJ2-3, with 8 bases lining up with TRBD1. Germline CDR1 reads ENHRY; CDR2 reads SYGVKD. The CDR3 length is 15 residues. Losses at the gene ends were 3 bases for V and 2 bases for J; bases not matched to a gene: 4. The CDR3 spells CAISEGDRYTDTQYF. CDR3 DNA: TGTGCCATCAGTGAAGGGGACAGGTACACAGATACGCAGTATTTT.

This clonotype is judged medium-sized. The gene calls are TRBV24-1 and TRBJ2-3, with no clear D. The germline V gene has CDR1 KGHDR and CDR2 SFDVKD. This CDR3 is 12 amino acids long. V was shortened by 6 bases and J by 6 bases, with 9 bases between the two germline ends. In DNA, the CDR3 is TGTGCCACCAGTTCCGGCCCCGATACGCAGTATTTT. This translates into CATSSGPDTQYF.

This clonotype was seen many times. The V gene is TRBV10-3, the J gene TRBJ1-1; D remains ambiguous. The germline V and J ends were trimmed by 7 bases and 6 bases, with 12 bases remaining between them. The CDR3 covers 12 residues. CDR1 ENHRY and CDR2 SYGVKD come from the germline V gene. The CDR3 loop reads CAIMGEKPEAFF. The CDR3 DNA reads TGTGCCATCATGGGCGAAAAGCCTGAAGCTTTCTTT.

This clonotype has ten or more counts. The rearrangement links TRBV6-2 or TRBV6-3 to TRBJ2-3, with D possibly matching TRBD2 (6 bases). Germline assignment: CDR1 MNHEY and CDR2 SVGEGT. The CDR3 sequence is 16 residues long. V dropped 6 bases and J dropped 0 bases, with 16 bases sitting between them. The CDR3 DNA sequence: TGTGCCAGCAGACCCCGACTAGTCCGGAGCACAGATACGCAGTATTTT. Translation: CASRPRLVRSTDTQYF.

This clonotype showed up just a few times. The V gene is TRBV20-1, the J gene TRBJ2-2, with D possibly TRBD1 on 6 matching bases. The V gene's germline CDR1 is DFQATT and CDR2 SNEGSKA (reference sequence). V was clipped by 1 base and J by 6 bases, with 9 bases between them. CDR3 length: 13 amino acids. CDR3 nucleotides: TGCAGTGCTAGAGGAGGGGGTTCCGGGGAGCTGTTTTTT. Protein product: CSARGGGSGELFF.

In this sample, this clonotype turned up a few times. J is TRBJ1-4 and V is TRBV28, with TRBD1 as a possible D gene (5 bases). V lost 4 bases to trimming and J lost 4 bases, with 16 bases between them. The CDR3 totals 16 residues. Germline values: CDR1 MDHEN, CDR2 SYDVKM. The CDR3 loop reads CASSSPRRGSNEKLFF. The CDR3 DNA follows: TGTGCCAGCAGTTCCCCCAGGCGGGGGAGTAATGAAAAACTGTTTTTT. The full variable domain, with the rest looked up from reference TRBV28 and TRBJ1-4, is DVKVTQSSRYLVKRTGEKVFLECVQDMDHENMFWYRQDPGLGLRLIYFSYDVKMKEKGDIPEGYSVSREKKERFSLILESASTNQTSMYLCASSSPRRGSNEKLFFGSGTQLSVL.

Comments on this clonotype: A much larger clone differs from this one at a single base, so this may be a read error. The rearrangement uses TRBV20-1 and TRBJ2-7; 12 bases are a match to TRBD2. The CDR3 loop spans 16 amino acids. CDR1 DFQATT and CDR2 SNEGSKA come from the germline V gene (reference sequence). CDR3 residues: CSARGLAGDRAYGQYF. In DNA, the CDR3 is TGCAGTGCTAGAGGACTAGCGGGGGATCGGGCCTACGGGCAGTACTTC.

This clonotype has at least ten counts. The V and J genes are TRBV3-1 and TRBJ1-2; TRBD1 is a possible D gene (6 bases). This CDR3 region has 14 residues. V was cut by 2 bases and J by 6 bases, with 13 bases left in between. CDR1 LGHDT and CDR2 YNNKEL come from the germline V gene (reference sequence). The CDR3 loop reads CASSQPTGFNGYTF. DNA for the CDR3: TGTGCCAGCAGCCAACCTACAGGGTTTAATGGCTACACCTTC. Based on the CDR3 plus reference TRBV3-1 and TRBJ1-2, the full variable domain is DTAVSQTPKYLVTQMGNDKSIKCEQNLGHDTMYWYKQDSKKFLKIMFSYNNKELIINETVPNRFSPKSPDKAHLNLHINSLELGDSAVYFCASSQPTGFNGYTFGSGTRLTVV.

This clonotype was seen a few times. This chain uses TRBV5-6 with TRBJ1-1, with 7 positions matching TRBD1. V was pared by 3 bases and J by 0 bases, with 14 bases of the junction left unmatched. There are 18 residues in the CDR3. Germline V gene sequence: CDR1 SGHDT, CDR2 YYEEEE. CDR3 sequence reads: CASSSERDPGQMNTEAFF. DNA of the CDR3: TGTGCCAGCAGCTCCGAGAGGGATCCGGGACAGATGAACACTGAAGCTTTCTTT.

In its sample, this clonotype was seen a few times. Since a much larger clone is just one base distant, this may be a read error. The V call is TRBV7-2, the J call TRBJ1-5, with 10 bases that match TRBD1. Germline CDR1 SGHTA, CDR2 FQGNSA. J lost 9 bases, V lost 4 bases, and 12 bases had no gene match. The CDR3 runs 16 residues. In nucleotides, the CDR3 is TGTGCCAGCAGCTCCACGACAGGGGGCTCAGGTCGGCCCCAGCATTTT. Amino acid sequence: CASSSTTGGSGRPQHF.

The sample holds a few counts of this clonotype. V and J are TRBV29-1 and TRBJ1-5; D is unclear. Per the germline V gene, CDR1 is SQVTM and CDR2 is ANQGSEA. The CDR3 has 13 amino acids. Between the trimmed V and J ends, which lost 5 bases and 5 bases, there was a span of 13 bases. The DNA of the CDR3 is TGCAGCGTTCCTCATGCAGGATATCAGCCCCAGCATTTT. Its protein is CSVPHAGYQPQHF.

This clonotype was picked up a small number of times. The CDR3 here is CASSLGTGGVEQFF. The CDR3 bases are TGTGCCAGCAGCTTAGGAACAGGGGGCGTTGAGCAGTTCTTC. The genes are TRBV11-3 and TRBJ2-1, with 9 bases fitting TRBD1. The germline V gene has CDR1 SGHNT and CDR2 YENEEA. The CDR3 extends over 14 amino acids. The V gene end was trimmed by 1 base and the J gene end by 9 bases; junction bases not matched to a gene: 4. The variable domain in full, completed from reference TRBV11-3 and TRBJ2-1, reads EAGVVQSPRYKIIEKKQPVAFWCNPISGHNTLYWYLQNLGQGPELLIRYENEEAVDDSQLPKDRFSAERLKGVDSTLKIQPAELGDSAVYLCASSLGTGGVEQFFGPGTRLTVL.

In this sample, this clonotype turned up many times. The rearrangement links TRBV7-9 to TRBJ2-3; 8 bases match TRBD2. CDR3 length: 15 residues. V shed 2 bases, J shed 3 bases, and the junction held 4 bases outside the gene matches. CDR1 is SEHNR and CDR2 is FQNEAQ in the germline V gene (reference sequence). CDR3 region: CASSLTGGPTDTQYF. The CDR3 DNA is TGTGCCAGCAGCTTAACGGGGGGGCCGACAGATACGCAGTATTTT.

This clonotype was observed many times. The chain joins TRBV7-2 to TRBJ2-4, with a possible D match to TRBD2 (5 bases). The CDR3 loop spans 13 amino acids. The germline gives CDR1 SGHTA, CDR2 FQGNSA. V lost 1 base, J lost 9 bases, and 10 bases lay in between. CDR3 protein: CASSLEREGIQYF. The CDR3 coding sequence is TGTGCCAGCAGCTTAGAAAGAGAGGGCATTCAGTACTTC.

This clonotype was counted ten times or more. The rearrangement joins TRBV11-2 to TRBJ2-5; the D is unclear. Germline assignment: CDR1 SGHAT and CDR2 FQNNGV. This CDR3 is built from 13 residues. V lost 7 bases and J lost 9, with 18 bases in between. This CDR3 reads CASNFARDAAQYF. In nucleotides, the CDR3 is TGTGCCAGCAACTTTGCCCGCGACGCGGCCCAGTACTTC.

This clonotype was picked up many times. The chain carries TRBV28 and TRBJ1-2; maybe TRBD1 (6 bases). The CDR3 runs 14 residues. V dropped 8 bases and J dropped 8 bases, with 21 bases sitting between them. CDR1 is MDHEN, CDR2 SYDVKM, per germline. The CDR3 region has the DNA TGTGCCAGCCTAGAAGGACAGCTGACTTTCGGCTACACCTTC. Translation: CASLEGQLTFGYTF.

Notes on this clonotype: Given a much more abundant clone one base away, this may be a read error. The chain couples TRBV2 to TRBJ1-5, with D unclear. This CDR3 region has 13 residues. Germline CDR1 SNHLY, CDR2 FYNNEI. V lost 8 bases and J lost 7, with 15 bases in between. CDR3 sequence (DNA): TGTGCCAGCGGCGCGCAGGCTAACCAGCCCCAGCATTTT. Encoded protein: CASGAQANQPQHF.

This sequence joins TRBV4-3 and TRBJ2-4; either TRBD1 or TRBD2 may fit D (7 bases each). From germline, CDR1 is LGHNA and CDR2 YSLEER. The CDR3 has 15 residues. V was clipped by 1 base and J by 6 bases, with 13 bases between them. In nucleotides, the CDR3 is TGCGCCAGCAGCCAAGGTCCAGGGGGGGCAAACATTCAGTACTTC. Protein sequence: CASSQGPGGANIQYF.

The DNA for the CDR3 is TGTGCCTGGCTCTTGGGGGGCGCATCCAAAAACATTCAGTACTTC. This codes for CAWLLGGASKNIQYF. J is TRBJ2-4 and V is TRBV30; D assignment may be TRBD1 or TRBD2 (6 bases each). Deletions cut 5 bases from V and 2 bases from J, with 16 bases between. The length of the CDR3 is 15 residues. Germline V lookup: CDR1 GTSNPN, CDR2 SVGIG (reference sequence).

Regarding this clonotype: A much larger clone differs from this one at a single base, so this may be a read error. The chain has TRBV5-1 and TRBJ1-1; no clear D. From germline, CDR1 is SGHRS and CDR2 YFSETQ. The CDR3 runs to 14 residues. CDR3 nucleotide sequence: TGCGCCAGCAGCTTTGCGGGGTTAAACACTGAACCTTTCTTT. This gives the protein CASSFAGLNTEPFF.

Note on this clonotype: A read error may explain this, as a much larger clone is one base away. The V gene is TRBV7-2, the J gene TRBJ1-2, with D unclear. CDR3 length: 13 amino acids. Germline-derived CDR1 and CDR2 are SGHTA and FQGNSA. The ends were cut back, 4 bases at V and 0 bases at J, with 6 bases in the middle. The CDR3 reads CASSSRTNYGYTF. Here the CDR3 DNA reads TGTGCCAGCAGCTCAAGGACTAACTATGGCTACACCTTC.

This clonotype was observed at least ten times. J is TRBJ1-5 and V is TRBV7-6; D gene uncertain. The CDR3 extends over 13 amino acids. Germline lookup yields CDR1 SGHVS and CDR2 FNYEAQ. Trimming took off 0 bases at V and 6 bases at J, with 6 bases between the two ends. CDR3: CASSLAAGQPQHF. The CDR3 coding sequence is TGTGCCAGCAGCTTAGCCGCAGGTCAGCCCCAGCATTTT. The whole variable domain, remainder taken from reference TRBV7-6 and TRBJ1-5, is GAGVSQSPRYKVTKRGQDVALRCDPISGHVSLYWYRQALGQGPEFLTYFNYEAQQDKSGLPNDRFSAERPEGSISTLTIQRTEQRDSAMYRCASSLAAGQPQHFGDGTRLSIL.

J is TRBJ1-5 and V is TRBV6-5; the match to TRBD1 covers 7 bases. V was pared by 5 bases and J by 6 bases, with 10 bases of the junction left unmatched. Germline CDR1 and CDR2: MNHEY and SVGAGI. The CDR3 totals 15 residues. The CDR3 DNA sequence: TGTGCCAGCAGTCCCACCCGACAGGGAGCTCAGCCCCAGCATTTT. It specifies CASSPTRQGAQPQHF.

In its sample, this clonotype was seen many times. The rearrangement uses TRBV27 and TRBJ2-3; 9 nucleotides match TRBD2. The CDR3 consists of 15 residues. The V gene's germline CDR1 is MNHEY and CDR2 SMNVEV (reference sequence). V gave up 2 bases and J gave up 7 bases; unmatched junction bases: 7. The DNA of the CDR3 is TGTGCCAGCAGTTTACAGGGACTAGCTGGGTATACGCAGTATTTT. Protein sequence: CASSLQGLAGYTQYF.

The chain uses TRBV2 and TRBJ2-1, with D hard to call. This CDR3 region has 14 residues. The V gene lost 2 bases and the J gene lost 4 bases, with 9 bases spanning the gap. The germline V gene encodes CDR1 SNHLY and CDR2 FYNNEI. CDR3: CASSESSLYNEQFF. The CDR3 bases are TGTGCCAGCAGTGAATCCAGCTTGTACAATGAGCAGTTCTTC.

This clonotype was detected ten times or more. The rearrangement uses TRBV20-1 and TRBJ1-3, with TRBD1 matching 8 bases. This CDR3 spans 12 amino acids. V lost 6 bases to trimming and J lost 12 bases; unmatched junction nucleotides: 10. Germline V CDR1 and CDR2: DFQATT, SNEGSKA (reference sequence). DNA for the CDR3: TGCAGTGCAGGCCAGGGGGCGCGGAACATATATTTT. This sequence encodes CSAGQGARNIYF.

The sample holds many counts of this clonotype. This chain uses TRBV6-5 with TRBJ1-2, with D hard to call. The CDR3 has 12 residues. V gave up 2 bases and J gave up 6 bases, with 7 bases separating them. The germline CDR1 and CDR2 sequences are MNHEY and SVGAGI. Here the CDR3 DNA reads TGTGCCAGCAGTTACGAAGGGAATGGCTACACCTTC. This gives the protein CASSYEGNGYTF.

This clonotype came up many times. J is TRBJ2-7 and V is TRBV7-3, with D perhaps TRBD1 (5 bases). From germline, CDR1 is SGHTA and CDR2 FQGTGA. V was pared by 1 base and J by 10 bases, with 14 bases between. The CDR3 spans 13 residues. For the CDR3, the DNA is TGTGCCAGCAGCTTAAACCGCCAGGGTAGCCAGTACTTC. This codes for CASSLNRQGSQYF.